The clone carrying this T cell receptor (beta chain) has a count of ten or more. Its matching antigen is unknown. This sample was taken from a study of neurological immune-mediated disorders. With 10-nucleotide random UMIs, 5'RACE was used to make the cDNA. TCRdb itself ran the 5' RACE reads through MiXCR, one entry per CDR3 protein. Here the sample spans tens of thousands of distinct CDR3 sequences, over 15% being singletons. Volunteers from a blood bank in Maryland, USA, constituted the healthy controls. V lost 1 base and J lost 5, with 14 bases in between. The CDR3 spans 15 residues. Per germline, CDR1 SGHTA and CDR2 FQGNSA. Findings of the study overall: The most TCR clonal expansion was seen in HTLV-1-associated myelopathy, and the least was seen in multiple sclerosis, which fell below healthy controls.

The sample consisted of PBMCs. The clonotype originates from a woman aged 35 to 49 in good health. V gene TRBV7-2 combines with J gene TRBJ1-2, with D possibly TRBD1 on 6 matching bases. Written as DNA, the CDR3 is TGTGCCAGCAGCTTAGGGTATCAGGGGCTGTATGGCTACACCTTC. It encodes CASSLGYQGLYGYTF.